The 19 T cell receptor beta chains in this list originate from one sample, sequenced in a study of T cell repertoires and leukemia-associated antigens. These TCRs are of unknown antigen specificity. One entry per CDR3 protein results from TCRdb running MiXCR on the 5' RACE reads. The sample consists of 9,000 to 15,000 distinct CDR3 sequences, roughly 39% of them appearing once. Sequencing was carried out using CD3+ T cells sorted from blood and cultured. These receptors came from a female donor in good health.

This clonotype is medium-sized. The CDR3 DNA is TGCAGCGTTGCTACAGGGGTAGAGACCCAGTACTTC. It encodes CSVATGVETQYF. This chain uses TRBV29-1 with TRBJ2-5, with TRBD1 identical over 7 bases. The CDR3 is 12 amino acids. Looked up from germline, CDR1 is SQVTM and CDR2 is ANQGSEA. J lost 4 bases, V lost 4 bases, and 3 bases had no gene match.

Points on this clonotype: A junction end diverges from the germline sequence, so it may reflect a read error. The gene calls are TRBV5-1 and TRBJ1-6; the D is unclear. The CDR3 spans 14 residues. Germline V gene sequence: CDR1 SGHRS, CDR2 YFSETQ. Here the CDR3 reads CASSSVAVNSPLQF. The CDR3 DNA is TGCGCCAGCAGCTCGGTTGCGGTCAATTCACCCCTCCAATTT.

This clonotype was recorded many times. A much larger clone differs by one base, so this may be a read error. The rearrangement links TRBV20-1 to TRBJ2-7; D is unclear. Trimming stripped 6 bases from V and 4 bases from J, with 10 bases between. There are 11 residues in the CDR3. Germline lookup yields CDR1 DFQATT and CDR2 SNEGSKA (reference sequence). CDR3 sequence reads: CSAWPAYEQYF. The CDR3 DNA reads TGCAGTGCATGGCCGGCTTACGAGCAGTACTTC.

This clonotype was recorded at least ten times. The V call is TRBV2, the J call TRBJ2-3; D ambiguous. Germline CDR1 is SNHLY and CDR2 is FYNNEI. With 6 bases removed from V and 0 bases from J, the gap between germline ends came to 7 bases. The length of the CDR3 is 13 residues. The CDR3 loop reads CASRTRSTDTQYF. As DNA, the CDR3 is TGTGCCAGCAGGACCAGGAGCACAGATACGCAGTATTTT.

On this clonotype itself: A read error may account for a junction end that differs from germline. The V gene is TRBV15, the J gene TRBJ2-1; 11 bases are a match to TRBD2. Germline V gene lookup returns CDR1 LNHNV and CDR2 YYDKDF (reference sequence). This CDR3 is built from 17 residues. The CDR3 is CATSRDLTGTSGYEQFF. The DNA of the CDR3 is TGTGCTACCAGCAGAGACTTAACCGGGACTAGCGGCTACGAGCAGTTCTTC. The full variable domain, completed using reference TRBV15 and TRBJ2-1, is DAMVIQNPRYQVTQFGKPVTLSCSQTLNHNVMYWYQQKSSQAPKLLFHYYDKDFNNEADTPDNFQSRRPNTSFCFLDIRSPGLGDTAMYLCATSRDLTGTSGYEQFFGPGTRLTVL.

This chain connects TRBV7-2 to TRBJ2-7; 7 nucleotides match TRBD1. The CDR3 runs 16 residues. The trim removed 6 bases at V and 6 bases at J, leaving 17 bases unmatched. CDR1 and CDR2 from the germline V gene are SGHTA and FQGNSA. CDR3 in DNA: TGTGCCAGCAGTCAAACAACAGGGGTGGGTGTGGGCGAGCAGTACTTC. This translates into CASSQTTGVGVGEQYF. Using reference TRBV7-2 and TRBJ2-7 for the parts outside the CDR3, the full variable domain is GAGVSQSPSNKVTEKGKDVELRCDPISGHTALYWYRQSLGQGLEFLIYFQGNSAPDKSGLPSDRFSAERTGGSVSTLTIQRTQQEDSAVYLCASSQTTGVGVGEQYFGPGTRLTVT.

This clonotype showed up many times. The V gene is TRBV5-1, the J gene TRBJ2-3; 10 bases are a match to TRBD1. There are 21 residues in the CDR3. Germline V gene data show CDR1 as SGHRS and CDR2 as YFSETQ. Trimming cost V 5 bases and J 1 base; bases outside gene matches: 22. The CDR3 DNA reads as TGCGCCAGCAGGCTTATACCGGGACAGGGGAAAAGATCGCTTGGCACAGATACGCAGTATTTT. Its translation: CASRLIPGQGKRSLGTDTQYF.

The V and J genes are TRBV18 and TRBJ2-6; no clear D. CDR1 is KGHSH and CDR2 is LQKENI in the germline V gene. This CDR3 comprises 16 residues. Trimming removed 1 base at V and 1 base at J, with 8 bases between. The DNA for the CDR3 is TGTGCCAGCTCACCACAGGGTGGGTCTGGGGCCAACGTCCTGACTTTC. This encodes CASSPQGGSGANVLTF.

This clonotype was seen only a few times. V usage is TRBV27 and J usage is TRBJ2-1; 11 positions agree with TRBD2. V was pared by 8 bases and J by 10 bases, with 10 bases of the junction left unmatched. Per germline, CDR1 MNHEY and CDR2 SMNVEV (reference sequence). This CDR3 comprises 14 residues. CDR3 sequence reads: CASQRLAGRTEQFF. Here the CDR3 DNA reads TGTGCCAGCCAAAGACTAGCGGGACGCACCGAGCAGTTCTTC.

The chain has TRBV24-1 and TRBJ2-4; 8 nucleotides align to TRBD2. V trimming: 4 bases; J trimming: 13 bases; junction bases outside the gene matches: 17. The CDR3 contains 16 residues. The germline V gene encodes CDR1 KGHDR and CDR2 SFDVKD. In DNA form, the CDR3 reads TGTGCCACCAGTGACCCGAGCGGGAGATTTACAGATACGCAGTACTTC. It specifies CATSDPSGRFTDTQYF.

This clonotype came up many times. The chain uses TRBV3-1 and TRBJ2-1; either TRBD1 or TRBD2 may supply D (5 bases each). Per germline, CDR1 LGHDT and CDR2 YNNKEL (reference sequence). Trimming removed 5 bases from V and 9 bases from J, with 20 bases in between. The CDR3 contains 15 residues. CDR3 nucleotide sequence: TGTGCCAGCAGCACACACCCCTCCTCCGGGGCTGAGCAGTTCTTC. Its protein product is CASSTHPSSGAEQFF.

The chain has TRBV2 and TRBJ2-1; D is uncertain. Germline-derived CDR1 and CDR2 are SNHLY and FYNNEI. The germline V and J ends were trimmed by 2 bases and 12 bases, with 8 bases remaining between them. This CDR3 comprises 11 residues. CDR3 nucleotides: TGTGCCAGCAGTGAAACGTTAGGGCAGTTCTTC. Its protein is CASSETLGQFF.

The chain combines TRBV15 with TRBJ2-3, with TRBD1 matching 7 bases. V lost 5 bases to trimming and J lost 3 bases; unmatched junction nucleotides: 5. This CDR3 is built from 14 residues. Germline CDR1 is LNHNV and CDR2 is YYDKDF (reference sequence). The CDR3 region is CATSARQGTDTQYF. CDR3 nucleotides: TGTGCCACCAGCGCTCGACAGGGAACAGATACGCAGTATTTT.

Concerning this clonotype itself: The conserved phenylalanine or tryptophan normally closing the CDR3 is absent here, so this likely arose from a read error. The chain has TRBV5-1 and TRBJ2-7; 7 nucleotides line up with TRBD2. This CDR3 contains 13 residues. V trimming: 3 bases; J trimming: 3 bases; junction bases outside the gene matches: 3. Germline V gene lookup returns CDR1 SGHRS and CDR2 YFSETQ. The chain's CDR3 is CASSSGGLYEQYS. The CDR3 nucleotides are TGCGCCAGCAGCTCGGGAGGACTCTACGAGCAGTACTCC.

At least ten counts were recorded for this clonotype. The gene calls are TRBV5-1 and TRBJ2-1; 14 nucleotides agree with TRBD2. J was trimmed by 15 bases and V by 3 bases; bases with no gene match: 5. The CDR3 runs to 13 residues. Germline-derived CDR1 and CDR2 are SGHRS and YFSETQ. The DNA for the CDR3 is TGCGCCAGCAGCTGGGGGACTAGCGGGAGTCGGTTCTTC. It yields the protein CASSWGTSGSRFF.

The gene calls are TRBV29-1 and TRBJ2-1; D call uncertain. CDR1 is SQVTM and CDR2 is ANQGSEA in the germline V gene. V was clipped by 7 bases and J by 0 bases, with 22 bases between them. The CDR3 is 17 amino acids. The CDR3 DNA reads TGCAGCGACACATCACTGGTTCCCCGGAGCTCCTACAATGAGCAGTTCTTC. Protein sequence: CSDTSLVPRSSYNEQFF.

The rearrangement links TRBV15 to TRBJ2-1; 8 bases fit TRBD1. CDR1 is LNHNV and CDR2 is YYDKDF in the germline V gene (reference sequence). The ends lost 3 bases at V and 4 bases at J; junction bases unmatched: 8. There are 16 residues in the CDR3. The CDR3 loop is CATSRTRGTGYNEQFF. Written as DNA, the CDR3 is TGTGCCACCAGCAGGACCCGCGGGACAGGTTACAATGAGCAGTTCTTC.

This clonotype was observed a handful of times. This likely comes from a read error, as the CDR3 has no conserved phenylalanine or tryptophan at its end. V gene TRBV4-1 combines with J gene TRBJ1-2, with 8 bases aligning to TRBD1. Germline V gives CDR1 MGHRA, CDR2 YSYEKL. The CDR3 consists of 18 residues. The trim removed 1 base at V and 5 bases at J, leaving 15 bases unmatched. The CDR3: CASSQGGGRGPTLYGYTS. In nucleotides, the CDR3 is TGCGCCAGCAGCCAAGGGGGGGGCAGGGGGCCGACCCTTTATGGCTACACCTCC.

The chain combines TRBV7-2 with TRBJ2-7; 9 bases agree with TRBD2. V lost 5 bases to trimming and J lost 3 bases; unmatched junction nucleotides: 8. The CDR3 is 15 amino acids. Germline V lookup: CDR1 SGHTA, CDR2 FQGNSA. CDR3 region: CASSPSTSGYYEQYF. The CDR3 nucleotides read TGTGCCAGCAGCCCCTCCACTAGCGGGTACTACGAGCAGTACTTC.